This TCR beta chain was recovered during a study of shared clonotypes between healthy human individuals. Whole-study context: Used for every donor were three CD4 naive, three CD4 memory, two CD8 naive and one CD8 memory plate.

Of note for this clone: Its cognate antigen is unknown.

For every subset, genomic DNA was evenly distributed across several immunoSEQ plates. Assay: immunoSEQ multiplex PCR; the TCRdb copy retains only in-frame clones and omits some. There are about 680,000 clones in the sample; around four fifths occur only once, and around 1.7% lies in the top ten. Germline V gene sequence: CDR1 MNHEY, CDR2 SVGAGI. CDR3 length: 15 amino acids. Between the trimmed V and J ends, which lost 0 bases and 5 bases, there was a span of 11 bases. General study results and limits: Genetic and exposure-history diversity was limited by the small donor number. Clonotypes not shared had lower generation probabilities than those common to all four donors.

The sequence was collected from a woman between 25 and 40 years old in good health. The chain combines TRBV6-5 with TRBJ2-1; tentatively, D is TRBD1 or TRBD2 (5 bases each). The sequenced material came from memory CD4+ T cells sorted from blood. Subset denoted: CD45RA-negative fraction. The CDR3 DNA is TGTGCCAGCAGTTACTCGTGGGGGAACGACAATGAGCAGTTCTTC. As protein: CASSYSWGNDNEQFF.